This is a list of T cell receptor beta chains from one sample in a study of spatial heterogeneity in lung cancer. One entry per CDR3 protein results from TCRdb running MiXCR on the 5' RACE reads. The repertoire includes about 39,000 distinct CDR3 sequences, roughly 6% of them detected once, and 9.5% to 13% sits in the top ten. Specimen: PBMCs, collected at surgery. These receptors were obtained from a male donor with early-stage non-small cell lung cancer. Both conserved end residues are part of each CDR3. The D gene is left open where the match is weak. Not every row has a clone size; where given, it reads once, few, many or a size class.

D gene	CDR3 length	V gene	J gene	clone size	CDR3 protein	CDR3 DNA
TRBD1	13	TRBV12-3/TRBV12-4	TRBJ1-5	.	CASSFDRGQPQHF	TGTGCCAGCAGTTTCGACAGGGGACAGCCCCAGCATTTT
.	10	TRBV30	TRBJ2-3	few	CAWSEDTQYF	TGTGCCTGGAGTGAAGATACGCAGTATTTT
.	15	TRBV5-1	TRBJ1-1	few	CASSLWWGVNTEAFF	TGCGCCAGCAGCTTGTGGTGGGGGGTGAACACTGAAGCTTTCTTT
TRBD1	18	TRBV24-1	TRBJ2-6	many	CATDGSGQGASGANVLTF	TGTGCCACCGACGGCTCAGGACAGGGCGCATCTGGGGCCAACGTCCTGACTTTC
TRBD2	15	TRBV6-2/TRBV6-3	TRBJ2-3	many	CASSYTAGGRDTQYF	TGTGCCAGCAGTTACACAGCGGGGGGGCGTGATACGCAGTATTTT
.	12	TRBV29-1	TRBJ1-2	many	CSVDKGQRGYTF	TGCAGCGTTGATAAGGGGCAGAGGGGCTACACCTTC
.	16	TRBV4-1	TRBJ2-7	.	CASSQDSGGTNYEQYF	TGCGCCAGCAGCCAAGACTCCGGGGGTACCAACTACGAGCAGTACTTC
.	15	TRBV5-1	TRBJ1-5	many	CASSLDLAIGQPQHF	TGCGCCAGCAGCTTGGATTTGGCTATCGGGCAGCCCCAGCATTTT
TRBD1	16	TRBV3-1	TRBJ1-5	many	CASSRRDRLRNQPQHF	TGTGCCAGCAGCCGTCGGGACAGGTTGAGGAATCAGCCCCAGCATTTT
TRBD1	16	TRBV3-1	TRBJ1-6	.	CASSRLLGQDNSPLHF	TGTGCCAGCAGCCGCCTACTGGGACAGGACAATTCACCCCTCCACTTT
.	13	TRBV28	TRBJ1-2	many	CASSLDRNYGYTF	TGTGCCAGCAGTTTAGACAGAAACTATGGCTACACCTTC
.	14	TRBV6-5	TRBJ2-5	few	CASGLSGAVETQYF	TGTGCCAGCGGGCTCTCGGGGGCGGTGGAGACCCAGTACTTC
TRBD1	15	TRBV6-1	TRBJ2-5	many	CASSRYWDRQETQYF	TGTGCCAGCAGTAGGTATTGGGACAGGCAAGAGACCCAGTACTTC
TRBD2	14	TRBV20-1	TRBJ2-5	many	CSARVVTGGETQYF	TGCAGTGCTAGAGTGGTTACGGGGGGGGAGACCCAGTACTTC
.	17	TRBV29-1	TRBJ2-3	few	CSVAGGTGRSIADTQYF	TGCAGCGTCGCTGGCGGGACGGGGAGGTCAATAGCAGATACGCAGTATTTT
TRBD1	15	TRBV9	TRBJ2-2	.	CASSVKGAGTGELFF	TGTGCCAGCAGCGTAAAGGGGGCGGGCACCGGGGAGCTGTTTTTT
.	13	TRBV29-1	TRBJ1-1	many	CSGKSQGGSEAFF	TGCAGCGGTAAGTCACAGGGAGGCTCTGAAGCTTTCTTT
TRBD1	14	TRBV12-3/TRBV12-4	TRBJ2-7	many	CASSLRTGKRVQYF	TGTGCCAGCAGTTTACGGACAGGGAAGAGAGTGCAGTACTTC
.	20	TRBV6-6	TRBJ2-1	few	CASSQRSGGVSQSSYNEQFF	TGTGCCAGCAGTCAACGGTCGGGGGGCGTTTCTCAGTCGTCCTACAATGAGCAGTTCTTC
TRBD2	18	TRBV20-1	TRBJ2-1	many	CSARDGLAGVNSYNEQFF	TGCAGTGCTAGAGACGGACTAGCGGGGGTCAACTCCTACAATGAGCAGTTCTTC
TRBD1	14	TRBV29-1	TRBJ2-7	.	CSSPPGQGPHEQYF	TGCAGCTCCCCCCCCGGACAGGGCCCACACGAGCAGTACTTC
.	13	TRBV10-3	TRBJ1-1	many	CAISPGTQNEAFF	TGTGCCATCAGCCCCGGGACACAAAATGAAGCTTTCTTT
.	11	TRBV29-1	TRBJ1-2	many	CSSWDAYGYTF	TGCAGCTCATGGGACGCCTATGGCTACACCTTC
.	17	TRBV20-1	TRBJ2-3	many	CSARDKGQGRATDTQYF	TGCAGTGCTAGAGATAAGGGGCAGGGTCGAGCCACAGATACGCAGTATTTT
.	14	TRBV20-1	TRBJ2-5	many	CSARWQVPPETQYF	TGCAGTGCTAGATGGCAGGTTCCACCAGAGACCCAGTACTTC
TRBD1	14	TRBV12-3/TRBV12-4	TRBJ1-2	many	CASSSGQGWSRYTF	TGTGCCAGCAGTTCGGGACAGGGGTGGTCTCGTTACACCTTC
.	13	TRBV11-3	TRBJ2-3	.	CASSGRTADTQYF	TGTGCCAGCAGCGGGAGAACAGCTGATACGCAGTATTTT
.	16	TRBV28	TRBJ2-1	many	CAAKADVTSSYNEQFF	TGTGCCGCCAAGGCCGACGTGACAAGCTCCTACAATGAGCAGTTCTTC
TRBD1	15	TRBV7-2	TRBJ1-6	many	CASSLRGTGNSPLHF	TGTGCCAGCAGCTTACGTGGGACAGGGAATTCACCCCTCCACTTT
.	14	TRBV20-1	TRBJ1-6	many	CSARATDYNSPLHF	TGCAGTGCTAGAGCGACCGATTATAATTCACCCCTCCACTTT
.	15	TRBV5-1	TRBJ2-2	few	CASSQRTKRTGELFF	TGCGCCAGCAGCCAGAGGACAAAACGGACCGGGGAGCTGTTTTTT
.	16	TRBV28	TRBJ2-1	many	CASSLPGGPRTNEQFF	TGTGCCAGCAGTCTCCCGGGGGGCCCTCGGACTAATGAGCAGTTCTTC
TRBD2	14	TRBV9	TRBJ2-3	many	CASGTSGRGDTQYF	TGTGCCAGCGGTACTAGCGGGAGGGGAGATACGCAGTATTTT
TRBD1	15	TRBV19	TRBJ1-1	.	CASKATGGRNTEAFF	TGTGCCAGTAAAGCGACAGGGGGCCGGAACACTGAAGCTTTCTTT
.	16	TRBV4-3	TRBJ2-5	.	CASSQGRGLTPQTQYF	TGCGCCAGCAGCCAGGGACGGGGACTCACCCCGCAGACCCAGTACTTC
.	18	TRBV6-1	TRBJ1-5	many	CASSESPSVVYSNQPQHF	TGTGCCAGCAGTGAATCACCGTCCGTTGTGTATAGCAATCAGCCCCAGCATTTT
.	13	TRBV28	TRBJ2-7	few	CASMFPPRYEQYF	TGTGCCAGCATGTTTCCCCCCCGTTACGAGCAGTACTTC
TRBD2	13	TRBV3-1	TRBJ2-7	.	CASSQDGGGEQYF	TGTGCCAGCAGCCAAGATGGCGGGGGCGAGCAGTACTTC